A selection of T cell receptor beta chains follows, all from one sample in a study of PD-L1 blockade in urothelial cancer. Repertoires were generated with immunoSEQ multiplex PCR, while TCRdb's copy carries only in-frame clones and drops some. The sample contains 53,000 or so clones, 86% of which appear only once. This specimen was PBMCs, taken around atezolizumab (anti-PD-L1) treatment. The source of these receptors is a man between 60 and 75 years old with urothelial cancer. The CDR3 runs from the conserved cysteine through the conserved F or W. The D gene is left open where the match is weak. Not every row has a clone size; where given, it reads once, few, many or a size class.

clone size: -
J gene: TRBJ1-4
D gene: TRBD1
V gene: TRBV2
CDR3 DNA: TGTGCCAGCAGTAACCTGGGGACAGGGAATGAAAAACTGTTTTTT
CDR3 protein: CASSNLGTGNEKLFF

clone size: -
J gene: TRBJ2-7
D gene: -
V gene: TRBV2
CDR3 DNA: TGTGCCAGCAGTACTATGTTTAGCTACGAGCAGTACTTC
CDR3 protein: CASSTMFSYEQYF

clone size: once
J gene: TRBJ1-2
D gene: -
V gene: TRBV5-1
CDR3 DNA: TGCGCCAGCAGCTTCGAGGCTGGCTACACCTTC
CDR3 protein: CASSFEAGYTF

clone size: -
J gene: TRBJ2-3
D gene: -
V gene: TRBV10-3
CDR3 DNA: TGTGCCACAGGGGGGGGACAGGTTGATACGCAGTATTTT
CDR3 protein: CATGGGQVDTQYF

clone size: -
J gene: TRBJ1-1
D gene: -
V gene: TRBV19
CDR3 DNA: TGTGCCAGTAGTATAGACCCGGGGAGTACTGAAGCTTTCTTT
CDR3 protein: CASSIDPGSTEAFF

clone size: -
J gene: TRBJ1-2
D gene: TRBD1
V gene: TRBV19
CDR3 DNA: TGTGCCAGTAGTATTCGAGGGGCAGGGGGCGATGGCTACACCTTC
CDR3 protein: CASSIRGAGGDGYTF

clone size: once
J gene: TRBJ2-6
D gene: -
V gene: TRBV19
CDR3 DNA: TGTGCCAGTAGTACCGTAGGAGGCCCTCGGGCTGGGGCCAACGTCCTGACTTTC
CDR3 protein: CASSTVGGPRAGANVLTF

clone size: -
J gene: TRBJ1-5
D gene: TRBD1
V gene: TRBV6-4
CDR3 DNA: TGTGCCAGCAGCCCCGGGACAGGGATGGATCAGCCCCAGCATTTT
CDR3 protein: CASSPGTGMDQPQHF

clone size: -
J gene: TRBJ2-3
D gene: -
V gene: TRBV11-3
CDR3 DNA: TGTGCCAGCAGCTTACGTCCGGGTAGAGATACGCAGTATTTT
CDR3 protein: CASSLRPGRDTQYF

clone size: -
J gene: TRBJ1-1
D gene: -
V gene: TRBV27
CDR3 DNA: TGTGCCAGCAGTTTATTCGTCCAGGGAAAGGGCACTGAAGCTTTCTTT
CDR3 protein: CASSLFVQGKGTEAFF

clone size: once
J gene: TRBJ2-5
D gene: -
V gene: TRBV27
CDR3 DNA: TGTGCCAGCAGCCAGGCCCTAAGCGGGGAGACCCAGTACTTC
CDR3 protein: CASSQALSGETQYF

clone size: -
J gene: TRBJ1-2
D gene: -
V gene: TRBV6-6
CDR3 DNA: TGTGCCAGCAGTTACTTGTCAGGGGCGACACCGTATGGCTACACCTTC
CDR3 protein: CASSYLSGATPYGYTF

clone size: -
J gene: TRBJ1-1
D gene: TRBD1
V gene: TRBV9
CDR3 DNA: TGTGCCAGCAGCGCCGTCTTGGGACAGGGGACAACCAAAGCTTTCTTT
CDR3 protein: CASSAVLGQGTTKAFF

clone size: -
J gene: TRBJ1-1
D gene: -
V gene: TRBV6-1
CDR3 DNA: TGTGCCAGCAGCCACGGGATTTATGGGAACACTGAAGCTTTCTTT
CDR3 protein: CASSHGIYGNTEAFF

clone size: -
J gene: TRBJ2-7
D gene: -
V gene: TRBV5-5
CDR3 DNA: TGTGCCAGCAGCTTAGGGGAGGTCCGAAATACCAACTACGAGCAGTACTTC
CDR3 protein: CASSLGEVRNTNYEQYF

clone size: -
J gene: TRBJ2-2
D gene: -
V gene: TRBV5-1
CDR3 DNA: TGCGCCAGCAGCTTGGACAGGTCCCCCACCGGGGAGCTGTTTTTT
CDR3 protein: CASSLDRSPTGELFF

clone size: -
J gene: TRBJ2-2
D gene: TRBD1
V gene: TRBV6-6
CDR3 DNA: TGTGCCAGCAGAGCCCGGACAGGGTACACCGGGGAGCTGTTTTTT
CDR3 protein: CASRARTGYTGELFF

clone size: few
J gene: TRBJ2-1
D gene: -
V gene: TRBV4-3
CDR3 DNA: TGCGCCAGCAGCCAAGACCGACAGGTCTACAATGAGCAGTTCTTC
CDR3 protein: CASSQDRQVYNEQFF

clone size: -
J gene: TRBJ2-1
D gene: -
V gene: TRBV21-1
CDR3 DNA: TGTGCCAGCAAGAGAGAGCAGTTCTTC
CDR3 protein: CASKREQFF

clone size: once
J gene: TRBJ1-3
D gene: -
V gene: TRBV13
CDR3 DNA: TGTGCCAGCAGCTTAGGCCGAGGGTTAGGAAACACCATATATTTT
CDR3 protein: CASSLGRGLGNTIYF

clone size: -
J gene: TRBJ2-2
D gene: TRBD1
V gene: TRBV2
CDR3 DNA: TGTGCCAGGGGACAGGATAAGAACACCGGGGAGCTGTTTTTT
CDR3 protein: CARGQDKNTGELFF

clone size: -
J gene: TRBJ1-2
D gene: TRBD1
V gene: TRBV6-6
CDR3 DNA: TGTGCCAGCAGTCCACAGGGGATGGCTACTGGGGGCTACACCTTC
CDR3 protein: CASSPQGMATGGYTF

clone size: -
J gene: TRBJ1-3
D gene: -
V gene: TRBV5-6
CDR3 DNA: TGTGCCAGCAGCCCCTTCCCTGGCGACCCAGGGGATTTT
CDR3 protein: CASSPFPGDPGDF

clone size: -
J gene: TRBJ2-1
D gene: TRBD2
V gene: TRBV19
CDR3 DNA: TGTGCCAGTAGTATAGATCTGGGGAGGGGCAATGAGCAGTTCTTC
CDR3 protein: CASSIDLGRGNEQFF

clone size: -
J gene: TRBJ2-7
D gene: TRBD2
V gene: TRBV4-2
CDR3 DNA: TGTGCCAGCAGCCAAGATCTCGTCCTAGCGGGCGACTTGAGCTCCTACGAGCAGTACTTC
CDR3 protein: CASSQDLVLAGDLSSYEQYF

clone size: -
J gene: TRBJ2-7
D gene: -
V gene: TRBV4-3
CDR3 DNA: TGCGCCAGCAGCCAAGATTCAGGGAGGTCCTACGAGCAGTACTTC
CDR3 protein: CASSQDSGRSYEQYF

clone size: -
J gene: TRBJ2-3
D gene: TRBD1
V gene: TRBV14
CDR3 DNA: TGTGCCAGCAGACCAGGACAGGGCAGGACAGATACGCAGTATTTT
CDR3 protein: CASRPGQGRTDTQYF

clone size: -
J gene: TRBJ2-5
D gene: TRBD2
V gene: TRBV7-7
CDR3 DNA: TGTGCTAGCAGCAAACTAGCGGGAGAGACCCAGTACTTC
CDR3 protein: CASSKLAGETQYF

clone size: -
J gene: TRBJ2-5
D gene: TRBD1
V gene: TRBV7-3
CDR3 DNA: TGTGCCAGCACCGATAGGGGGGGACAGGGGGTCGAGACCCAGTACTTC
CDR3 protein: CASTDRGGQGVETQYF

clone size: -
J gene: TRBJ1-2
D gene: TRBD1
V gene: TRBV6-5
CDR3 DNA: TGTGCCAGCAGTTACTCGGTGACAGGGGCGGGTGGCTACACCTTC
CDR3 protein: CASSYSVTGAGGYTF

clone size: -
J gene: TRBJ1-1
D gene: -
V gene: TRBV28
CDR3 DNA: TGTGCCAGCAGTCCAACACCGGGGGAGACTGAAGCTTTCTTT
CDR3 protein: CASSPTPGETEAFF

clone size: -
J gene: TRBJ2-5
D gene: -
V gene: TRBV11-2
CDR3 DNA: TGTGCCAGCAGCTCAAATGGTGGGGGCGAGACCCAGTACTTC
CDR3 protein: CASSSNGGGETQYF

clone size: -
J gene: TRBJ2-3
D gene: -
V gene: TRBV10-3
CDR3 DNA: TGTGCCATCAGTGAGTCGAGCTGGGAGCGCACAGATACGCAGTATTTT
CDR3 protein: CAISESSWERTDTQYF

clone size: -
J gene: TRBJ2-4
D gene: TRBD2
V gene: TRBV15
CDR3 DNA: TGTGCCACCAGCGTCTCACTAGCGGGAGATGACATTCAGTACTTC
CDR3 protein: CATSVSLAGDDIQYF

clone size: -
J gene: TRBJ1-5
D gene: -
V gene: TRBV2
CDR3 DNA: TGTGCCAGCAGTAGTGGACAGAGCAATCAGCCCCAGCATTTT
CDR3 protein: CASSSGQSNQPQHF

clone size: -
J gene: TRBJ1-3
D gene: TRBD1
V gene: TRBV19
CDR3 DNA: TGTGCCAGTAGTACGACGGGACAGAGTTACGACACCATATATTTT
CDR3 protein: CASSTTGQSYDTIYF